The 24 T cell receptor beta chains below were found in one sample sequenced in a study of CD8 T cells in ankylosing spondylitis. Antigens for these TCRs are unknown. From the 5' RACE reads, TCRdb called clonotypes with MiXCR, one entry per CDR3 protein. The sample lists around 140,000 distinct CDR3 sequences, 17% occurring once. Study-wide findings and caveats: What seemed typical of ankylosing spondylitis blood was a TCR beta motif built from roughly 8 highly homologous variants.

Sequences were obtained from blood, either unsorted or a sorted T cell fraction (not recorded which). Receptors were obtained from a male donor with ankylosing spondylitis.

This clonotype was counted between two and nine times. The chain combines TRBV9 with TRBJ2-7; D may be TRBD2 (6 bases). From germline, CDR1 is SGDLS and CDR2 YYNGEE. The CDR3 covers 14 residues. Trimming left V 3 bases short and J 0 bases short, with 10 bases between. The CDR3 sequence: CASSGGGDSYEQYF. The CDR3 region has the DNA TGTGCCAGCAGCGGGGGCGGGGACTCCTACGAGCAGTACTTC.

This clonotype was detected many times. CDR3 in amino acids: CASSQDSNEQFF. The CDR3 DNA follows: TGCGCCAGCAGCCAAGATTCTAATGAGCAGTTCTTC. The V gene is TRBV4-1, the J gene TRBJ2-1, with D uncertain. Germline CDR1 and CDR2: MGHRA and YSYEKL. This CDR3 comprises 12 residues. With 0 bases removed from V and 7 bases from J, the gap between germline ends came to 4 bases.

The rearrangement links TRBV29-1 to TRBJ2-7, with D perhaps TRBD1 or TRBD2 (5 bases each). V was clipped by 0 bases and J by 9 bases, with 15 bases between them. CDR1 is SQVTM and CDR2 is ANQGSEA in the germline V gene. This CDR3 has 13 amino acids. CDR3 nucleotide sequence: TGCAGCGTTGAAGAAAGGACCAGGGCGGGGCAGTACTTC. Protein product: CSVEERTRAGQYF.

This clonotype has a count of ten or more. DNA of the CDR3: TGCAGCGTTGAAGAAGGCGGCCTAGGCGCCTACAATGAGCAGTTCTTC. Amino acids: CSVEEGGLGAYNEQFF. V and J are TRBV29-1 and TRBJ2-1; D call uncertain. Germline V CDR1 and CDR2: SQVTM, ANQGSEA. This CDR3 comprises 16 residues. The germline V and J ends were trimmed by 0 bases and 2 bases, with 14 bases remaining between them.

The gene calls are TRBV27 and TRBJ2-7; D may correspond to TRBD1 or TRBD2 (5 bases each). V was cut by 6 bases and J by 0 bases, with 21 bases left in between. The germline V gene encodes CDR1 MNHEY and CDR2 SMNVEV (reference sequence). CDR3 size: 17 residues. The CDR3 nucleotides are TGTGCCAGCAGCCCCTCGGGGCTAGCCCCGTTCTCCTACGAGCAGTACTTC. It yields the protein CASSPSGLAPFSYEQYF.

The chain carries TRBV2 and TRBJ1-2; TRBD1 aligns across 7 bases. Per the germline V gene, CDR1 is SNHLY and CDR2 is FYNNEI. V trimming: 5 bases; J trimming: 3 bases; junction bases outside the gene matches: 18. The CDR3 sequence is 18 residues long. Here the CDR3 DNA reads TGTGCCAGCAGTCTACCCTTGGGACAGCCTCTTTATGACTATGGCTACACCTTC. It translates to CASSLPLGQPLYDYGYTF.

This chain joins TRBV6-1 and TRBJ2-7; 8 positions agree with TRBD2. The CDR3 consists of 13 residues. The ends lost 6 bases at V and 3 bases at J; junction bases unmatched: 4. Germline CDR1 MNHNS, CDR2 SASEGT. The CDR3 DNA sequence: TGTGCCAGCAGGGGACTAGTTATCTACGAGCAGTACTTC. Translated: CASRGLVIYEQYF.

The chain couples TRBV27 to TRBJ1-4, with D hard to call. Trimming removed 6 bases at V and 10 bases at J, with 18 bases between. The CDR3 sequence is 14 residues long. Germline V gene lookup returns CDR1 MNHEY and CDR2 SMNVEV (reference sequence). The chain's CDR3 is CASSETTGGGKLFF. The CDR3 nucleotides are TGTGCCAGCAGCGAGACAACCGGAGGAGGAAAACTGTTTTTT.

The chain couples TRBV20-1 to TRBJ1-2, with 9 positions matching TRBD1. The CDR3 spans 13 residues. V was clipped by 2 bases and J by 7 bases; unmatched bases: 5. Germline lookup yields CDR1 DFQATT and CDR2 SNEGSKA (reference sequence). CDR3 DNA: TGCAGTGCTAGAACCGGGACAGGGTTTGGCTACACCTTC. This encodes CSARTGTGFGYTF.

The chain is built from TRBV20-1 and TRBJ1-4; the D gene is possibly TRBD1 (5 bases). The CDR3 covers 17 residues. Germline V CDR1 and CDR2: DFQATT, SNEGSKA (reference sequence). Trimming cost V 0 bases and J 0 bases, with 14 bases left between them. Here the CDR3 reads CSARDRRQTTTNEKLFF. CDR3 bases: TGCAGTGCTAGAGATCGCCGACAGACGACAACTAATGAAAAACTGTTTTTT.

Here the CDR3 DNA reads TGTGCCAGCAGCGCTAGCGGGAGGGTGGCCTACAATGAGCAGTTCTTC. This gives the protein CASSASGRVAYNEQFF. The rearrangement uses TRBV9 and TRBJ2-1; 12 bases agree with TRBD2. Germline assignment: CDR1 SGDLS and CDR2 YYNGEE. V was pared by 3 bases and J by 2 bases, with 3 bases of the junction left unmatched. The CDR3 contains 16 residues.

This clonotype came up a few times. The rearrangement uses TRBV20-1 and TRBJ2-7; D may match TRBD1 or TRBD2 (5 bases each). The CDR3 has 19 amino acids. Trimming removed 6 bases from V and 7 bases from J, with 37 bases in between. Germline values: CDR1 DFQATT, CDR2 SNEGSKA (reference sequence). DNA of the CDR3: TGCAGTGCCCCCCCCCGGGACGCAGGGCGAACTACGAGTCCTGTTGAGCAGTACTTC. Translated, it gives CSAPPRDAGRTTSPVEQYF.

The chain has TRBV7-9 and TRBJ1-2; TRBD1 is a possible D gene (5 bases). Germline CDR1 and CDR2: SEHNR and FQNEAQ (reference sequence). The CDR3 runs to 14 residues. V was shortened by 5 bases and J by 7 bases, with 17 bases between the two germline ends. The CDR3 coding sequence is TGTGCCAGCAGCCCGGCCTTGGGAAGGGGTGGCTACACCTTC. Translation gives CASSPALGRGGYTF.

This clonotype was seen repeatedly, ten times or more. This chain connects TRBV10-3 to TRBJ2-1; tentative D call: TRBD2 (6 bases). From germline, CDR1 is ENHRY and CDR2 SYGVKD. This CDR3 has 15 residues. V dropped 4 bases and J dropped 2 bases, with 12 bases sitting between them. The chain's CDR3 is CAISGGTLTYNEQFF. The CDR3 coding sequence is TGTGCCATCAGTGGTGGGACTCTCACCTACAATGAGCAGTTCTTC.

Here the CDR3 reads CASSFDKRGRVYNEQFF. The CDR3, as DNA: TGTGCCAGCAGCTTTGATAAGAGGGGTCGGGTATACAATGAGCAGTTCTTC. The gene calls are TRBV13 and TRBJ2-1; D is perhaps TRBD1 or TRBD2 (5 bases each). Germline V gene lookup returns CDR1 PRHDT and CDR2 FYEKMQ (reference sequence). The CDR3 sequence is 17 residues long. Trimming shortened V by 3 bases and J by 4 bases, and 19 bases separated the two germline ends.

Details on this clonotype: An end of the junction differs from the germline gene, which may be a read error. The CDR3 DNA reads TGTGCCAGTAGCTCCTCGGGGGGGCCAGAGACCCAGTACTTC. Its protein product is CASSSSGGPETQYF. The rearrangement uses TRBV7-8 and TRBJ2-5; TRBD2 matches 8 bases. Germline assignment: CDR1 SGHVS and CDR2 FQNEAQ. The CDR3 has 14 amino acids. Combining the CDR3 with reference TRBV7-8 and TRBJ2-5 gives the whole variable domain GAGVSQSPRYKVAKRGQDVALRCDPISGHVSLFWYQQALGQGPEFLTYFQNEAQLDKSGLPSDRFFAERPEGSVSTLKIQRTQQEDSAVYLCASSSSGGPETQYFGPGTRLLVL.

This clonotype was recorded many times. The rearrangement joins TRBV28 to TRBJ2-5; D gene ambiguous. The CDR3 runs to 10 residues. V was cut by 5 bases and J by 4 bases, with 2 bases left in between. The germline gives CDR1 MDHEN, CDR2 SYDVKM. CDR3 sequence: CASSAETQYF. The CDR3 DNA follows: TGTGCCAGCAGTGCAGAGACCCAGTACTTC.

A few counts support this clonotype. The V gene is TRBV4-1, the J gene TRBJ1-6; a possible D gene is TRBD1 (6 bases). The CDR3 covers 15 residues. Germline V gene sequence: CDR1 MGHRA, CDR2 YSYEKL. With 3 bases removed from V and 5 bases from J, the gap between germline ends came to 11 bases. The CDR3 protein is CASSQPDSNNSPLHF. CDR3 DNA: TGCGCCAGCAGCCAGCCGGACAGTAATAATTCACCCCTCCACTTT.

This clonotype was detected only a few times. The rearrangement links TRBV28 to TRBJ1-6, with D uncertain. Germline V gene data show CDR1 as MDHEN and CDR2 as SYDVKM. The CDR3 totals 13 residues. V was pared by 7 bases and J by 10 bases, with 14 bases between. The CDR3 DNA follows: TGTGCCAGCAATGGCCAGGCGGGGTCACCCCTCCACTTT. Its protein is CASNGQAGSPLHF.

V usage is TRBV9 and J usage is TRBJ2-1; 10 bases line up with TRBD2. The CDR3 is made up of 16 amino acids. Looked up from germline, CDR1 is SGDLS and CDR2 is YYNGEE. With 0 bases clipped from V and 9 bases from J, the junction kept 9 bases outside the gene matches. For the CDR3, the DNA is TGTGCCAGCAGCGTAGATGTAGCGGGAGGCCTGGGTGAGCAGTTCTTC. It yields the protein CASSVDVAGGLGEQFF.

The V call is TRBV29-1, the J call TRBJ2-7; D possibly corresponds to TRBD1 (5 bases). The CDR3 runs 13 residues. CDR1 is SQVTM and CDR2 is ANQGSEA in the germline V gene. V lost 7 bases to trimming and J lost 0 bases, with 13 bases between them. The DNA for the CDR3 is TGCAGCGGAAAGAACAGGAGCTCCTACGAGCAGTACTTC. This codes for CSGKNRSSYEQYF.

The sample holds a few counts of this clonotype. The V and J genes are TRBV7-9 and TRBJ2-1; possibly TRBD2 for D (5 bases). The CDR3 runs 13 residues. V was trimmed by 0 bases and J by 8 bases, leaving 8 bases between them. CDR1 is SEHNR and CDR2 is FQNEAQ in the germline V gene (reference sequence). CDR3 sequence: CASSLAGVDEQFF. For the CDR3, the DNA is TGTGCCAGCAGCTTAGCCGGGGTGGATGAGCAGTTCTTC.

This chain links TRBV7-9 with TRBJ2-1; the match to TRBD2 covers 14 bases. Germline lookup yields CDR1 SEHNR and CDR2 FQNEAQ (reference sequence). Trimming cost V 1 base and J 10 bases; bases outside gene matches: 3. The CDR3 contains 15 residues. CDR3 sequence: CASSLVRLAGGEQFF. CDR3 nucleotides: TGTGCCAGCAGCTTAGTGCGACTAGCGGGAGGGGAGCAGTTCTTC.

This clonotype was observed many times. The chain uses TRBV9 and TRBJ1-1, with a tentative D call TRBD1 (5 bases). The ends were cut back, 6 bases at V and 0 bases at J, with 12 bases in the middle. This CDR3 has 14 residues. The germline gives CDR1 SGDLS, CDR2 YYNGEE. For the CDR3, the DNA is TGTGCCAGCACTGTGGGGGGGATGAACACTGAAGCTTTCTTT. Translation gives CASTVGGMNTEAFF.